The present TCR beta chain was sequenced within a study of identical twins. TCRdb ran MiXCR on the 5' RACE reads and lists one entry per CDR3 protein. The repertoire holds about 530,000 distinct CDR3 sequences, around 20% seen once, with around 0.48% in the top ten. Study-wide points: Alpha sequences out of frame and shared by twins had excess low generation probability.

The ends were cut back, 2 bases at V and 6 bases at J, with 1 base in the middle. The CDR3 covers 10 residues. This clonotype has a handful of counts. Its antigen is still unknown. This sample was also put to use in a study of yellow fever vaccine responses in identical twins.

The V gene is TRBV12-3 or TRBV12-4, the J gene TRBJ1-1; D not certain. Input material: CD4+ T cells sorted from blood. This sequence originates from a woman under 30 in good health. In DNA, the CDR3 is TGTGCCAGCAGTTTATCTGAAGCTTTCTTT. It encodes CASSLSEAFF.